These T cell receptor beta chains were read from a single sample in a study of CXCR3-negative and CXCR3-positive naive CD8 T cells. TCRdb derives one entry per CDR3 protein from the 5' RACE reads, leaving out DNA. This sample's table reports 7,000 to 8,000 distinct CDR3 sequences. Sequenced input: naive CXCR3- CD8+ T cells from blood. The receptors come from a human donor in good health. Some clones in this sample may be carry-over from other donors' samples. CDR3s include the opening cysteine and the closing phenylalanine or tryptophan. The listing skips clone size in some rows; elsewhere it reads once, few, many or a size class.

V,length,size,J,CDR3
TRBV19,17,medium-sized,TRBJ2-2,CASSRTSGPPNTGELFF
TRBV10-3,16,medium-sized,TRBJ2-7,CAISEATSGGIYEQYF
TRBV4-1,12,NA,TRBJ2-7,CASSGADYEQYF
TRBV29-1,13,medium-sized,TRBJ2-5,CSVEEQNQETQYF
TRBV7-8,14,medium-sized,TRBJ2-7,CASSPDSGPYEQYF
TRBV5-4,14,NA,TRBJ1-2,CASSSDGTNYGYTF
TRBV7-8,15,medium-sized,TRBJ2-2,CASSLVRGGTGELFF
TRBV10-3,13,NA,TRBJ2-7,CAISGDNFYEQYF
TRBV19,15,NA,TRBJ1-5,CASSIAGQGTQPQHF
TRBV29-1,11,NA,TRBJ1-2,CSVVRLGGYTF
TRBV5-8,14,NA,TRBJ2-1,CASSLLGSYNEQFF
TRBV10-3,13,medium-sized,TRBJ2-1,CAISGAVVDEQFF
TRBV2,19,NA,TRBJ2-6,CASIIVGDRGPSGANVLTF
TRBV29-1,11,NA,TRBJ1-1,CSVQADTEAFF
TRBV5-6,14,medium-sized,TRBJ2-7,CASSHDTDLYEQYF
TRBV29-1,13,NA,TRBJ2-7,CSVEFHGPYEQYF
TRBV4-1,15,NA,TRBJ1-1,CASSQEGLRNTEAFF
TRBV12-3/TRBV12-4,15,NA,TRBJ2-1,CASTLDLYAFNEQFF
TRBV9,14,NA,TRBJ2-7,CASSPRTASYEQYF
TRBV5-1,15,medium-sized,TRBJ2-1,CASSLYTVIYNEQFF
TRBV19,14,medium-sized,TRBJ2-1,CASRAKGWNNEQFF
TRBV27,14,NA,TRBJ2-1,CASSPGTLYNEQFF
TRBV7-9,14,medium-sized,TRBJ2-5,CASSAQGALETQYF
TRBV5-1,15,medium-sized,TRBJ2-5,CASSLEAPVEETQYF
TRBV25-1,13,NA,TRBJ1-6,CASSDEFFSPLHF
TRBV5-1,14,medium-sized,TRBJ2-7,CASSLAQGIREQYF
TRBV29-1,14,medium-sized,TRBJ2-7,CSVEDSEPSYEQYF
TRBV20-1,16,NA,TRBJ1-2,CSAGRVGDRAAYGYTF
TRBV2,14,NA,TRBJ2-5,CASSVGQRGETQYF
TRBV5-1,15,medium-sized,TRBJ2-3,CASSFSGPTPDTQYF
TRBV28,14,NA,TRBJ2-1,CASSFLGEYNEQFF
TRBV10-3,14,medium-sized,TRBJ2-1,CATGTSGGYNEQFF
TRBV29-1,14,NA,TRBJ2-5,CSVGGQGKGETQYF
TRBV29-1,14,NA,TRBJ2-7,CSVEDRGRGYEQYF
TRBV5-1,14,NA,TRBJ1-2,CASSPDRGQEGYTF
TRBV20-1,13,NA,TRBJ2-1,CSATAGGYNEQFF
TRBV5-1,16,medium-sized,TRBJ2-7,CASSLGQGAKAYEQYF
TRBV28,15,medium-sized,TRBJ2-7,CASLGVEQSSYEQYF
TRBV29-1,14,medium-sized,TRBJ2-5,CSVGHGQSPETQYF
TRBV20-1,15,medium-sized,TRBJ1-2,CSARDLRGLDHGYTF
TRBV10-3,16,NA,TRBJ2-3,CAISDLGLAGPDTQYF
TRBV29-1,12,medium-sized,TRBJ2-4,CSVQTEWNIQYF
TRBV5-6,16,medium-sized,TRBJ2-2,CASSRSGAFNTGELFF
TRBV14,14,medium-sized,TRBJ1-2,CASSQGGNLHGYTF
TRBV11-2,17,NA,TRBJ2-1,CASSPGLAEGLYNEQFF
TRBV18,12,NA,TRBJ2-4,CASSAGTDIQYF
TRBV29-1,14,NA,TRBJ2-5,CSVKLADVQETQYF
TRBV12-3/TRBV12-4,15,medium-sized,TRBJ2-1,CASSFSSGGGHEQFF
TRBV13,15,medium-sized,TRBJ2-1,CASSLREISYNEQFF
TRBV24-1,18,NA,TRBJ2-1,CATGGQGALAGTYNEQFF
TRBV29-1,15,NA,TRBJ2-1,CSVVGGWGEYNEQFF
TRBV5-4,14,NA,TRBJ2-2,CASSLAENTGELFF
TRBV9,15,NA,TRBJ2-2,CASSFFGVGTGELFF
TRBV29-1,15,medium-sized,TRBJ2-2,CSVGQGSITGGELFF
TRBV9,14,NA,TRBJ2-3,CASSSREGTDTQYF